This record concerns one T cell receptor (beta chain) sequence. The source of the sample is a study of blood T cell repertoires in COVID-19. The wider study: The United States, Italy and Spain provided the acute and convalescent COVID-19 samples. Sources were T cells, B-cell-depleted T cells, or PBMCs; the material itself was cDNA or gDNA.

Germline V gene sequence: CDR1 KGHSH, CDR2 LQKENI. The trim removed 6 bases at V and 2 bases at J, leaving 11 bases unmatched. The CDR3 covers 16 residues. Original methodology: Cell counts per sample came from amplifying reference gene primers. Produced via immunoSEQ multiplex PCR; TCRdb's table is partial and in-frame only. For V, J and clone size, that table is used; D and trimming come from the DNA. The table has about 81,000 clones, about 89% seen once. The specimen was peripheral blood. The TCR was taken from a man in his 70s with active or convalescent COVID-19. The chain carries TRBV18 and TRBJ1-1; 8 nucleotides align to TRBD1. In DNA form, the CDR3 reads TGTGCCAGCTCTCCTAATACAGGGGGTGGAAACACTGAAGCTTTCTTT. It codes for CASSPNTGGGNTEAFF.